Following are 21 T cell receptor beta chains from one sample sequenced in a study of blood T cell repertoires in COVID-19 (dated by TCRdb to 2020 to 2021). Library method: the immunoSEQ multiplex PCR assay. This immuneACCESS table, as held by TCRdb, lists in-frame sequences with V and J called but not all clones. Of the missing ones, under half trace to an unresolved V gene in checked studies; the others have no known cause. The sample includes under 80,000 clones, with approximately 90% observed a single time. Approximately 15% of the sample rests with the top ten. Sequences were obtained from peripheral blood. The origin of the receptors is a man between 65 and 85 years old with active or convalescent COVID-19.

V is TRBV3-1 (or the pseudogene TRBV3-2) and J is TRBJ1-2; perhaps TRBD1 as D (5 bases). The CDR3 is made up of 13 amino acids. CDR1 and CDR2 (germline): LGHDT, YNNKEL (reference sequence). Trimming stripped 6 bases from V and 3 bases from J, with 11 bases between. The CDR3 spells CASSPQGYYGYTF. The CDR3 coding sequence is TGTGCCAGCAGTCCTCAGGGCTACTATGGCTACACCTTC.

The J gene is TRBJ1-4, the V gene TRBV28; TRBD1 matches 9 bases. V shed 3 bases and J 4 bases; nucleotides not matched to a gene: 0. Germline CDR1 reads MDHEN; CDR2 reads SYDVKM. CDR3 length equals 14 residues. This CDR3 reads CASSLTGGNEKLFF. The CDR3 coding sequence is TGTGCCAGCAGTTTGACAGGGGGTAATGAAAAACTGTTTTTT.

This chain connects TRBV28 to TRBJ1-2; D not certain. V lost 6 bases and J lost 0, with 11 bases in between. The CDR3 has 14 amino acids. Germline V gives CDR1 MDHEN, CDR2 SYDVKM. The CDR3 region has the DNA TGTGCCAGCAGGCAAGCAGGCGCTAACTATGGCTACACCTTC. This translates into CASRQAGANYGYTF.

CDR3: CASSWGLAGSNEQFF. As DNA, the CDR3 is TGTGCCAGCAGTTGGGGACTAGCGGGATCAAATGAGCAGTTCTTC. J is TRBJ2-1 and V is TRBV6-2 or TRBV6-3; 13 bases line up with TRBD2. This CDR3 has 15 residues. The J segment lost 7 bases and the V segment lost 4 bases, leaving 4 bases of the junction unmatched. Germline loops: CDR1 MNHEY, CDR2 SVGEGT.

Of note for this clone: One end of the junction varies from germline; a read error may be responsible. V usage is TRBV6-2 or TRBV6-3 and J usage is TRBJ2-7, with 10 bases aligning to TRBD2. The CDR3 spans 16 residues. The germline gives CDR1 MNHEY, CDR2 SVGEGT. The chain's CDR3 is CASSYQSGRVSNEQYF. For the CDR3, the DNA is TGTGCCAGCAGTTACCAGAGCGGGAGGGTCTCCAACGAGCAGTACTTC.

The chain links TRBV4-2 to TRBJ2-1; maybe TRBD2 (5 bases). The CDR3 runs 16 residues. From germline, CDR1 is LGHNA and CDR2 YNFKEQ. Between the trimmed V and J ends, which lost 4 bases and 4 bases, there was a span of 17 bases. DNA for the CDR3: TGTGCCAGCAGCCCAGGCCGAGGGCGAGAGTACAATGAGCAGTTCTTC. This codes for CASSPGRGREYNEQFF.

This clone showed up just once. The chain couples TRBV5-1 to TRBJ1-1; TRBD1 matches 9 bases. Germline trimming cut 2 bases from V and 4 bases from J; bases unmatched to any gene: 9. Looked up from germline, CDR1 is SGHRS and CDR2 is YFSETQ. The CDR3 covers 16 residues. The DNA for the CDR3 is TGCGCCAGCAGCTTACAGGGGGCCGGGGTAGGCACTGAAGCTTTCTTT. This codes for CASSLQGAGVGTEAFF.

V usage is TRBV12-3 or TRBV12-4 and J usage is TRBJ1-2, with D perhaps matching TRBD1 (6 bases). Trimming removed 1 base at V and 8 bases at J, with 11 bases between. CDR3 length: 13 amino acids. CDR3 amino acids: CASSLERGKGYTF. The CDR3 DNA reads as TGTGCCAGCAGTTTAGAGAGGGGGAAAGGCTACACCTTC.

The CDR3 DNA reads TGCGCCAGCAGCTCGGCAGGATCCTACAATGAGCAGTTCTTC. Its protein is CASSSAGSYNEQFF. The rearrangement joins TRBV5-1 to TRBJ2-1; no clear D. The CDR3 loop spans 14 amino acids. The germline gives CDR1 SGHRS, CDR2 YFSETQ. Trimming left V 3 bases short and J 1 base short, with 8 bases between.

The chain recombines TRBV24-1 with TRBJ2-5; D is uncertain. The CDR3 totals 13 residues. Germline V gene sequence: CDR1 KGHDR, CDR2 SFDVKD. V lost 1 base and J 4 bases, leaving 6 bases between the germline ends. CDR3 nucleotides: TGTGCCACCAGTGATTTCCCCAGAGAGACCCAGTACTTC. Translated, it gives CATSDFPRETQYF.

V is TRBV19 and J is TRBJ1-4; the match to TRBD1 covers 7 bases. V dropped 6 bases and J dropped 10; count of bases not matched to a gene: 14. CDR1 and CDR2 (germline): LNHDA, SQIVND (reference sequence). The CDR3 loop spans 15 amino acids. The CDR3 bases are TGTGCCAGTAGACCCGGGACAGATGACTTCGTAAAACTGTTTTTT. Its protein is CASRPGTDDFVKLFF. The whole variable domain, filled in from reference TRBV19 and TRBJ1-4, reads DGGITQSPKYLFRKEGQNVTLSCEQNLNHDAMYWYRQDPGQGLRLIYYSQIVNDFQKGDIAEGYSVSREKKESFPLTVTSAQKNPTAFYLCASRPGTDDFVKLFFGSGTQLSVL.

V and J are TRBV18 and TRBJ1-5; 8 bases match TRBD1. Losses at the gene ends were 3 bases for V and 6 bases for J; bases not matched to a gene: 4. The CDR3 extends over 14 amino acids. Germline V CDR1 and CDR2: KGHSH, LQKENI. The CDR3 sequence: CASSPTGEGQPQHF. The CDR3 coding sequence is TGTGCCAGCTCACCGACAGGGGAGGGTCAGCCCCAGCATTTT.

This chain uses TRBV6-2 or TRBV6-3 with TRBJ2-2; TRBD2 is a possible D gene (5 bases). V dropped 4 bases and J dropped 5 bases, with 14 bases sitting between them. There are 15 residues in the CDR3. The germline V gene encodes CDR1 MNHEY and CDR2 SVGEGT. The CDR3 spells CASSSPLAGTGELFF. For the CDR3, the DNA is TGTGCCAGCAGTTCCCCCCTCGCGGGTACCGGGGAGCTGTTTTTT.

The chain combines TRBV28 with TRBJ2-5; possibly TRBD1 for D (6 bases). Germline assignment: CDR1 MDHEN and CDR2 SYDVKM. Trimming pared 3 bases from V and 4 bases from J, leaving 18 bases between. The CDR3 is 16 residues long. The CDR3 region has the DNA TGTGCCAGCAGTTTCCCCCAAACAGGGAAACGAGAGACCCAGTACTTC. The encoded protein is CASSFPQTGKRETQYF.

The chain joins TRBV7-6 to TRBJ2-2; no firm D call. The CDR3 runs to 11 residues. V was shortened by 8 bases and J by 5 bases, with 6 bases between the two germline ends. Germline V lookup: CDR1 SGHVS, CDR2 FNYEAQ. The CDR3 DNA sequence: TGTGCCAGCCGGGTTACCGGGGAGCTGTTTTTT. Amino acid sequence: CASRVTGELFF.

The rearrangement joins TRBV30 to TRBJ1-2; no clear D gene. The CDR3 sequence is 14 residues long. The germline V gene encodes CDR1 GTSNPN and CDR2 SVGIG (reference sequence). V shed 1 base and J shed 7 bases, with 16 bases lying between them. CDR3 sequence (DNA): TGTGCCTGGAGTGACCTGACTTCTAAGAGTGGCTACACCTTC. It translates to CAWSDLTSKSGYTF. The full variable domain, rest sourced from reference TRBV30 and TRBJ1-2, is SQTIHQWPATLVQPVGSPLSLECTVEGTSNPNLYWYRQAAGRGLQLLFYSVGIGQISSEVPQNLSASRPQDRQFILSSKKLLLSDSGFYLCAWSDLTSKSGYTFGSGTRLTVV.

The genes are TRBV7-9 and TRBJ1-1, with 7 bases fitting TRBD1. Germline CDR1 SEHNR, CDR2 FQNEAQ (reference sequence). V lost 1 base, J lost 10 bases, and 9 bases stayed unmatched. The CDR3 has 14 residues. CDR3 amino acids: CASSLVSLGQPAFF. The DNA of the CDR3 is TGTGCCAGCAGCTTAGTTAGCTTGGGACAGCCAGCTTTCTTT.

V is TRBV4-3 and J is TRBJ1-4, with D perhaps TRBD1 (5 bases). Trimming removed 0 bases at V and 5 bases at J, with 13 bases between. The CDR3 spans 16 residues. In germline, CDR1 is LGHNA, CDR2 YSLEER. CDR3 nucleotides: TGCGCCAGCAGCCAAGATGGCCGACAGCGAAATGAAAAACTGTTTTTT. Its translation: CASSQDGRQRNEKLFF.

The V call is TRBV10-3, the J call TRBJ1-3; the D gene is possibly TRBD1 (5 bases). CDR3 length: 15 residues. The germline V gene encodes CDR1 ENHRY and CDR2 SYGVKD. V was pared by 6 bases and J by 0 bases, with 12 bases between. In nucleotides, the CDR3 is TGTGCCATCAGCCCCGACAGTTTCTCTGGAAACACCATATATTTT. Residues: CAISPDSFSGNTIYF.

This chain uses TRBV7-3 with TRBJ1-3, with D possibly matching TRBD1 (5 bases). The CDR3 extends over 15 amino acids. Germline V gene data show CDR1 as SGHTA and CDR2 as FQGTGA. Between the trimmed V and J ends, which lost 0 bases and 8 bases, there was a span of 14 bases. The CDR3 nucleotides are TGTGCCAGCAGCTTAACGCCCGGGGCGGGGGACACCATATATTTT. Protein sequence: CASSLTPGAGDTIYF.

The J gene is TRBJ1-1, the V gene TRBV28, with D hard to call. V was cut by 6 bases and J by 1 base, with 9 bases left in between. This CDR3 spans 13 amino acids. Germline V gives CDR1 MDHEN, CDR2 SYDVKM. CDR3 nucleotides: TGTGCCAGCAGCCCCCCCAAGAACACTGAAGCTTTCTTT. Amino acid sequence: CASSPPKNTEAFF.